Listed here are 19 T cell receptor beta chains from one sample, sequenced in a study of blood T cell repertoires in COVID-19. The repertoire was sequenced with immunoSEQ multiplex PCR; TCRdb's copy has only in-frame clones and lacks some. The data hold fewer than 350,000 clones, with around 86% observed a single time. Material for sequencing was peripheral blood. These receptors originate from a woman aged 55-70 years with active or convalescent COVID-19.

The J gene is TRBJ2-2, the V gene TRBV6-7; maybe TRBD1 (6 bases). TRBV6-7 carries the ORF label, with uncertain function. The CDR3 loop spans 15 amino acids. V was shortened by 6 bases and J by 3 bases, with 14 bases between the two germline ends. DNA of the CDR3: TGTGCCAGCAGGCGGCGACAGGAGGACACCGGGGAGCTGTTTTTT. It yields the protein CASRRRQEDTGELFF.

This rearrangement joins TRBV30 to TRBJ2-7; 7 bases are a match to TRBD1. The germline gives CDR1 GTSNPN, CDR2 SVGIG (reference sequence). The CDR3 sequence is 15 residues long. Unmatched junction bases numbered 5, after V lost 0 bases and J lost 0 bases. CDR3 bases: TGTGCCTGGAGTGTGTGGACAGGTGCCTCCTACGAGCAGTACTTC. Protein product: CAWSVWTGASYEQYF.

As regards this clone: Because the CDR3 is missing its conserved closing phenylalanine or tryptophan, this is likely a read error. Because the CDR3's place on the DNA is in doubt, the DNA is left out and the CDR3 is given as listed by TCRdb. CDR3 sequence: CASSFLGGVALL. The chain is built from TRBV5-4 and TRBJ2-7; TRBD2, as called in the table, went unchecked against the DNA. CDR1 and CDR2 (germline): SGHNT, YYREEE (reference sequence). The CDR3 has 12 amino acids, counting both end residues.

The genes are TRBV6-2 or TRBV6-3 and TRBJ1-1, with D maybe TRBD1 (5 bases). Germline assignment: CDR1 MNHEY and CDR2 SVGEGT. The CDR3 is made up of 14 amino acids. V lost 5 bases and J lost 0, with 10 bases in between. The CDR3 loop reads CASSPGLLNTEAFF. In DNA, the CDR3 is TGTGCCAGCAGTCCAGGGCTGCTGAACACTGAAGCTTTCTTT.

This clone was detected only a few times. V and J are TRBV19 and TRBJ2-7; 9 bases align to TRBD1. This CDR3 region has 16 residues. V dropped 5 bases and J dropped 5; count of bases not matched to a gene: 13. Germline CDR1 is LNHDA and CDR2 is SQIVND (reference sequence). CDR3 bases: TGTGCCAGTAGTGGAGGGATGTGGACAGGGGACCACGAGCAGTACTTC. Its protein is CASSGGMWTGDHEQYF.

The gene calls are TRBV10-2 and TRBJ1-5; 9 positions match TRBD1. The junction had 2 bases not matched to a gene; V was cut back by 4 bases and J by 4 bases. This CDR3 spans 14 amino acids. Germline CDR1 reads WSHSY; CDR2 reads SAAADI. The CDR3 bases are TGCGCCAGCAGTGCTGACAGGGGGAATCAGCCCCAGCATTTT. Protein sequence: CASSADRGNQPQHF.

This sequence joins TRBV30 and TRBJ1-1, with D hard to call. The CDR3 consists of 14 residues. Germline lookup yields CDR1 GTSNPN and CDR2 SVGIG (reference sequence). V lost 7 bases, J lost 0 bases, and 15 bases lay in between. The CDR3: CAFGLSQMNTEAFF. The DNA for the CDR3 is TGTGCCTTCGGACTGTCGCAGATGAACACTGAAGCTTTCTTT.

J is TRBJ2-6 and V is TRBV5-1; the match to TRBD1 covers 7 bases. CDR3 length: 17 residues. With V trimmed by 2 bases and J by 0 bases, 5 bases remained unmatched. The V gene's germline CDR1 is SGHRS and CDR2 YFSETQ. The CDR3 bases are TGCGCCAGCAGCTTAGGGACAGCCCCCTCTGGGGCCAACGTCCTGACTTTC. Translating gives CASSLGTAPSGANVLTF. The variable domain in full, completed from reference TRBV5-1 and TRBJ2-6, reads KAGVTQTPRYLIKTRGQQVTLSCSPISGHRSVSWYQQTPGQGLQFLFEYFSETQRNKGNFPGRFSGRQFSNSRSEMNVSTLELGDSALYLCASSLGTAPSGANVLTFGAGSRLTVL.

The chain couples TRBV4-2 to TRBJ2-2, with D unclear. Germline CDR1 is LGHNA and CDR2 is YNFKEQ. This CDR3 has 15 amino acids. V was shortened by 0 bases and J by 5 bases, with 10 bases between the two germline ends. The CDR3 loop reads CASSQEAPSTGELFF. CDR3 DNA: TGTGCCAGCAGCCAAGAGGCCCCTTCGACCGGGGAGCTGTTTTTT.

The J gene is TRBJ1-4, the V gene TRBV9; TRBD1 might be the D (5 bases). CDR1 SGDLS and CDR2 YYNGEE come from the germline V gene. The CDR3 loop spans 15 amino acids. V gave up 0 bases and J gave up 7 bases, with 13 bases separating them. Here the CDR3 reads CASSVVGSGGEKLFF. In nucleotides, the CDR3 is TGTGCCAGCAGCGTAGTAGGGTCGGGGGGTGAAAAACTGTTTTTT. Drawing the rest from reference TRBV9 and TRBJ1-4, the complete variable domain is DSGVTQTPKHLITATGQRVTLRCSPRSGDLSVYWYQQSLDQGLQFLIQYYNGEERAKGNILERFSAQQFPDLHSELNLSSLELGDSALYFCASSVVGSGGEKLFFGSGTQLSVL.

V is TRBV25-1 and J is TRBJ1-4; D remains ambiguous. CDR1 and CDR2 (germline): MGHDK, SYGVNS. The CDR3 sequence is 14 residues long. V was pared by 4 bases and J by 12 bases, with 18 bases between. The CDR3 DNA reads as TGTGCCAGCAGTGGTCGGGGAGACACCTTGGAACTGTTTTTT. Amino acid sequence: CASSGRGDTLELFF.

V and J are TRBV5-8 and TRBJ2-3; unclear D gene. The V gene's germline CDR1 is SGHTS and CDR2 YDEGEE. This CDR3 has 14 amino acids. With 0 bases removed from V and 2 bases from J, the gap between germline ends came to 7 bases. DNA of the CDR3: TGTGCCAGCAGCTTGGATGCGGCCACAGATACGCAGTATTTT. This gives the protein CASSLDAATDTQYF. Using reference TRBV5-8 and TRBJ2-3 for the parts outside the CDR3, the full variable domain is EAGVTQSPTHLIKTRGQQATLRCSPISGHTSVYWYQQALGLGLQFLLWYDEGEERNRGNFPPRFSGRQFPNYSSELNVNALELEDSALYLCASSLDAATDTQYFGPGTRLTVL.

The chain has TRBV11-2 and TRBJ2-2; no clear D gene. Germline loops: CDR1 SGHAT, CDR2 FQNNGV. Trimming removed 4 bases from V and 1 base from J, with 7 bases in between. The CDR3 spans 14 residues. DNA for the CDR3: TGTGCCAGCAGCTCCTCGGGGAACACCGGGGAGCTGTTTTTT. Translation gives CASSSSGNTGELFF.

This clone was counted only a few times. The rearrangement links TRBV6-5 to TRBJ1-1, with 7 bases identical to TRBD1. This CDR3 is 14 amino acids long. J gave up 4 bases and V 2 bases, and 4 bases lay outside the gene matches. Germline V gives CDR1 MNHEY, CDR2 SVGAGI. The DNA for the CDR3 is TGTGCCAGCAGTTACAGCGGACAGGCCACTGAAGCTTTCTTT. It yields the protein CASSYSGQATEAFF.

The genes are TRBV6-2 or TRBV6-3 and TRBJ2-2; the match to TRBD1 covers 7 bases. Germline loops: CDR1 MNHEY, CDR2 SVGEGT. The V and J ends lost 4 bases and 3 bases, in that order; junction bases with no gene match: 5. This CDR3 contains 15 residues. The CDR3 loop reads CASSFHRGDTGELFF. The CDR3 DNA is TGTGCCAGCAGTTTCCACAGGGGTGACACCGGGGAGCTGTTTTTT.

The rearrangement uses TRBV25-1 and TRBJ1-1; possible D gene TRBD1, 6 bases. This CDR3 has 14 amino acids. CDR1 is MGHDK, CDR2 SYGVNS, per germline. Trimming took 7 bases from V and 1 from J, leaving 13 bases between them. This CDR3 reads CASNTQGSNTEAFF. CDR3 sequence (DNA): TGTGCCAGCAACACACAGGGCTCGAACACTGAAGCTTTCTTT.

The genes are TRBV4-2 and TRBJ1-6; D may be TRBD1 (5 bases). Trimming stripped 4 bases from V and 8 bases from J, with 15 bases between. This CDR3 is built from 15 residues. Germline V gene data show CDR1 as LGHNA and CDR2 as YNFKEQ. The CDR3 nucleotides read TGTGCCAGCAGCCCGCGGGGCGTGGGGGATTCACCCCTCCACTTT. Translated, it gives CASSPRGVGDSPLHF.

This chain links TRBV7-6 with TRBJ2-7; 8 nucleotides agree with TRBD1. The germline CDR1 and CDR2 sequences are SGHVS and FNYEAQ. Trimming at V came to 5 bases and at J to 0 bases, leaving 9 bases not matched to a gene. CDR3 length equals 16 residues. This CDR3 is CASSLGQGLSSYEQYF. The CDR3 bases are TGTGCCAGCAGCCTCGGACAGGGCTTAAGCTCCTACGAGCAGTACTTC.

The chain is built from TRBV4-1 and TRBJ2-4, with 11 bases aligning to TRBD1. This CDR3 contains 17 residues. V was clipped by 2 bases and J by 0 bases; unmatched bases: 3. Germline loops: CDR1 MGHRA, CDR2 YSYEKL. CDR3 nucleotide sequence: TGCGCCAGCAGCCAACTAGGACAGGGGGCAGCCAAAAACATTCAGTACTTC. Translation: CASSQLGQGAAKNIQYF.